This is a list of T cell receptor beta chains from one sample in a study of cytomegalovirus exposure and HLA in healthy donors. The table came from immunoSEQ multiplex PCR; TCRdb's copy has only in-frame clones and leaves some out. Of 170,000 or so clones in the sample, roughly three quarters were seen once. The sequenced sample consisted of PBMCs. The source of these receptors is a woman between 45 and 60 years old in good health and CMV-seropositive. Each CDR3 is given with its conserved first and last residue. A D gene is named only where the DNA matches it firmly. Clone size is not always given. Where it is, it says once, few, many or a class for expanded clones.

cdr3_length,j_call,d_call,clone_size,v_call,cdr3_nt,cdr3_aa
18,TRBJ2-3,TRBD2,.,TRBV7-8,TGTGCCAGCAGCTTAGTCACTAGCGGGGGACTCAGCACAGATACGCAGTATTTT,CASSLVTSGGLSTDTQYF
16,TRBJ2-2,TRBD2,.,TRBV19,TGTGCCAGTAGCCCACTAGCGGGGGGCCACACCGGGGAGCTGTTTTTT,CASSPLAGGHTGELFF
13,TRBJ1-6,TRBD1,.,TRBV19,TGTGCCAGTCGTCGAGACAGGGATTCACCCCTCCACTTT,CASRRDRDSPLHF
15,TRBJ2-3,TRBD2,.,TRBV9,TGTGCCAGCAGCCCTAGCGGGGCTAGCACAGATACGCAGTATTTT,CASSPSGASTDTQYF
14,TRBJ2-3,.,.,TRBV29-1,TGCAGCGTTGAAGGGCAGGGGTTGGGAGATACGCAGTATTTT,CSVEGQGLGDTQYF
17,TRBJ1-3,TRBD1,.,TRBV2,TGTGCCAGCAGTGCACTAGGACAGGGGAAGACTGGAAACACCATATATTTT,CASSALGQGKTGNTIYF
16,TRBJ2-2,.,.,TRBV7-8,TGTGCCAGCAGCCAGGTCCGGACAGTCAACACCGGGGAGCTGTTTTTT,CASSQVRTVNTGELFF
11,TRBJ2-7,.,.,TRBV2,TGTGCCAGCAGTTACACCTACGAGCAGTACTTC,CASSYTYEQYF
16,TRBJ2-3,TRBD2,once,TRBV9,TGTGCCAGCAGCGGATCTGCTAGCGGGGGTTCGGATACGCAGTATTTT,CASSGSASGGSDTQYF
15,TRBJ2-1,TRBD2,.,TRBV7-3,TGTGCCAGCAGCCCCACCGGGACAGCGGGGGGGCCAACTTTCTTC,CASSPTGTAGGPTFF
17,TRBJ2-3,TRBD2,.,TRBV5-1,TGCGCCAGCAGCTTGGTGGCGGGGGGACCTATCACAGATACGCAGTATTTT,CASSLVAGGPITDTQYF
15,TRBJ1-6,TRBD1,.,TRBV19,TGTGCCAGTAGTTACAGGGGGCTTAAAGGCACACCCCTCCACTTT,CASSYRGLKGTPLHF
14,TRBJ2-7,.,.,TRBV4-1,TGCGCCAGCAGCCATAACAGGGAGAGAGGCGAGCAGTACTTC,CASSHNRERGEQYF
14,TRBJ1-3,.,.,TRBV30,TGTGCCTGGAGTAAAGGGGGCTCTGGAAACACCATATATTTT,CAWSKGGSGNTIYF
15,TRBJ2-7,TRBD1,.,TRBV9,TGTGCCAGCAGCGTGAATTGGGACAGGGGGGTCGAGCAGTACTTC,CASSVNWDRGVEQYF
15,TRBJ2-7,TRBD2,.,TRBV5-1,TGCGCCAGCAGCCGCCTCGGACTAGCGTTCCACGAGCAGTACTTC,CASSRLGLAFHEQYF
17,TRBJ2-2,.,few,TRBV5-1,TGCGCCAGCAGGGGCCGAACGGGGGGCGCGAACACCGGGGAGCTGTTTTTT,CASRGRTGGANTGELFF
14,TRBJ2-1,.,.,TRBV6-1,TGTGCCAGCAGTGAGGAGCTCCTAATTAATGAGCAGTTCTTC,CASSEELLINEQFF
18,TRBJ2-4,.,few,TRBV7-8,TGTGCCAGCAGCTTAGCGCTAACCCGGGGGTCCAGCAAAAACATTCAGTACTTC,CASSLALTRGSSKNIQYF
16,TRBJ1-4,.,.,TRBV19,TGTGCCAGTAGAATGGACAATAGCCCAACTAATGAAAAACTGTTTTTT,CASRMDNSPTNEKLFF
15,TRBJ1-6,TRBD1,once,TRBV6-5,TGTGCCAGCAGTTCCCGACAGGGACAAGGGTCACCCCTCCACTTT,CASSSRQGQGSPLHF
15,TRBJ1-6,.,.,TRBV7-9,TGTGCCAGCAGCAACCTACAGGGCGGCAATTCACCCCTCCACTTT,CASSNLQGGNSPLHF
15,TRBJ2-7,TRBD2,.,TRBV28,TGTGCCAGCACTCCAGCGGGGGGTAGCTCCTACGAGCAGTACTTC,CASTPAGGSSYEQYF
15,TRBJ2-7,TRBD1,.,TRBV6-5,TGTGCCAGCAGCTTCTCAGGGGGCAGAAGCTACGAGCAGTACTTC,CASSFSGGRSYEQYF
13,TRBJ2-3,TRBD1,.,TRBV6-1,TGTGCCAGCAGATATCAGGGGGCGGATACGCAGTATTTT,CASRYQGADTQYF
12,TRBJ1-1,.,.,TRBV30,TGTGCCTGGAGTCCCCGGCGGGGAGAGGCTTTCTTT,CAWSPRRGEAFF
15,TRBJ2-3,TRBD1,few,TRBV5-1,TGCGCCAGCAGCTTGGTGGGACAGGGTACGGATACGCAGTATTTT,CASSLVGQGTDTQYF
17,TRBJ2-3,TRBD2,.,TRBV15,TGTGCCACCAGCAGGACGTTTAGCGGGAGCCGCACAGATACGCAGTATTTT,CATSRTFSGSRTDTQYF
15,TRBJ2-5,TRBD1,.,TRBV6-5,TGTGCCAGCAGTTATACAGGGGGCCGTGGTGAGACCCAGTACTTC,CASSYTGGRGETQYF
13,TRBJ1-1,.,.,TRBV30,TGTGCCTGGAGTCTTCAAGGAGGCACTGAAGCTTTCTTT,CAWSLQGGTEAFF
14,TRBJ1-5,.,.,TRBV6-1,TGTGCCAGCAGTGTTAACAGGAGCAATCAGCCCCAGCATTTT,CASSVNRSNQPQHF
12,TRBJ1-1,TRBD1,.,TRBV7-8,TGTGCCAGCAGCTTAGCGAGGGGGCAGGCTTTCTTT,CASSLARGQAFF
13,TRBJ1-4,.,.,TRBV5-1,TGCGCCAGCAGCTTGGAAACAGGGTCAAAACTGTTTTTT,CASSLETGSKLFF
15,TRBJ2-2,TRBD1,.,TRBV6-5,TGTGCCAGCAAGACAGGGGGTAGTCGAACCGGGGAGCTGTTTTTT,CASKTGGSRTGELFF
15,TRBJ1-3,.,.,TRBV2,TGTGCCAGCAGTGAAATGTCCCCTTTTGGCCCCACCATATATTTT,CASSEMSPFGPTIYF
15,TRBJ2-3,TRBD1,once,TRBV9,TGTGCCAGCAGCCCCGGGACAGGGGCTACAGATACGCAGTATTTT,CASSPGTGATDTQYF
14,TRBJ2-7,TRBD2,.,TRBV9,TGTGCCAGCAGCCTCGGGGGGGCTACCTACGAGCAGTACTTC,CASSLGGATYEQYF
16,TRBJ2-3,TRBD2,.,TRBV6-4,TGTGCCAGCAGTGAAGCGAGCGGGGGGGCCACAGATACGCAGTATTTT,CASSEASGGATDTQYF
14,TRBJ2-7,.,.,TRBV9,TGTGCCAGCAGTGCTAATACAGGCACCTACGAGCAGTACTTC,CASSANTGTYEQYF
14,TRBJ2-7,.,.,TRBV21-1,TGTGCCAGCAGCGCCCGGGACAGTTTCTACGAGCAGTACTTC,CASSARDSFYEQYF
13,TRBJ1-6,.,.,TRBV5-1,TGCGCCAGCAGCTTGGGTTTTGAATCGGCCCTCCACTTT,CASSLGFESALHF
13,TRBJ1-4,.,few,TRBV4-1,TGCGCCAGCAGCCAAGATGGGGGAGGAGAACTGTTTTTT,CASSQDGGGELFF
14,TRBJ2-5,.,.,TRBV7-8,TGTGCCAGCAGACCCCGACATCCCCAAGAGACCCAGTACTTC,CASRPRHPQETQYF
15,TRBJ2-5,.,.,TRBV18,TGTGCCAGCTCACCACGTTCTGCGATCGGAGAGACCCAGTACTTC,CASSPRSAIGETQYF
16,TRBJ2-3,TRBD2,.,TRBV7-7,TGTGCCAGCAGCAGAATAGCGGGGGGGGGCACAGATACGCAGTATTTT,CASSRIAGGGTDTQYF
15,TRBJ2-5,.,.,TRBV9,TGTGCCAGCAGCGTACCTTACCCCGGGGAAGAGACCCAGTACTTC,CASSVPYPGEETQYF
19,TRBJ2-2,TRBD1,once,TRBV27,TGTGCCAGCAGTTTAACTTCACAGGGGGCTTGGAGAGGGACCGGGGAGCTGTTTTTT,CASSLTSQGAWRGTGELFF
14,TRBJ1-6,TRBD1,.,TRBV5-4,TGTGCCAGCAGCTTACAGGGGGGAGGATCACCCCTCCACTTT,CASSLQGGGSPLHF
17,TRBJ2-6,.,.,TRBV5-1,TGCGCCAGCAGCCTGTTGAGGGGGCGGGGAGGGGCCAACGTCCTGACTTTC,CASSLLRGRGGANVLTF
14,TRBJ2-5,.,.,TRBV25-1,TGTGCCAGCAGTGAATATCGGGGATCGGAGACCCAGTACTTC,CASSEYRGSETQYF
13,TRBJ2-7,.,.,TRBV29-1,TGCAGCGTTGATTTAGGGAGCGGCTACGAGCAGTACTTC,CSVDLGSGYEQYF
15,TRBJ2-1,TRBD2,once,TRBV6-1,TGTGCCAGCCCCCCACCGGGGGGAGGCTACAATGAGCAGTTCTTC,CASPPPGGGYNEQFF
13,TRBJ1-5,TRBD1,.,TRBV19,TGTGCCAGTAGGGGACAGGGCTATCAGCCCCAGCATTTT,CASRGQGYQPQHF
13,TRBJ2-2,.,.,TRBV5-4,TGTGCCAGCAGCTCGACTAGACCCGGGGAGCTGTTTTTT,CASSSTRPGELFF
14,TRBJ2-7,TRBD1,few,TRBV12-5,TGTGCTAGTGGTTCCGGGACAGGGTTTCACGAGCAGTACTTC,CASGSGTGFHEQYF
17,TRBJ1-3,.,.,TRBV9,TGTGCCAGCAGCGTCGGTACCAGGGGCGTAGGTGGAAACACCATATATTTT,CASSVGTRGVGGNTIYF
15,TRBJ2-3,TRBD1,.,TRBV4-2,TGTGCCAGCAGCCAAGAAAGAGGGGGCCGGGATGCGCAGTATTTT,CASSQERGGRDAQYF